These 9 T cell receptor beta chains were all obtained from the same sample, sequenced in a study of blood T cell repertoires in COVID-19. The data were produced by immunoSEQ multiplex PCR, yet TCRdb's version contains in-frame clones alone and is incomplete. This sample has about 380,000 clones, with 89% found just once. The specimen was peripheral blood. These receptors all come from a man aged 35 to 55 with acute or convalescent COVID-19.

V and J are TRBV6-1 and TRBJ2-3, with 10 bases fitting TRBD2. J gave up 6 bases and V 4 bases, and 10 bases lay outside the gene matches. CDR3 length: 16 amino acids. In germline, CDR1 is MNHNS, CDR2 SASEGT. CDR3 sequence reads: CASSVTSGKAGDTQYF. CDR3 in DNA: TGTGCCAGCAGTGTAACTAGCGGGAAGGCCGGGGATACGCAGTATTTT.

This clone was counted between two and nine times. The chain has TRBV3-1 (or the pseudogene TRBV3-2) and TRBJ1-4, with 8 positions matching TRBD1. The V segment lost 5 bases and the J segment 13 bases; nucleotides outside the gene matches: 12. Germline values: CDR1 LGHDT, CDR2 YNNKEL (reference sequence). This CDR3 is 14 amino acids long. CDR3 loop: CASSYGQGAIVLFF. In DNA form, the CDR3 reads TGTGCCAGCAGCTATGGACAGGGTGCGATTGTACTGTTTTTT.

This chain links TRBV25-1 with TRBJ2-7, with TRBD1 matching over 7 bases. This CDR3 has 14 amino acids. The germline gives CDR1 MGHDK, CDR2 SYGVNS. The ends lost 8 bases at V and 0 bases at J; junction bases unmatched: 7. CDR3 nucleotide sequence: TGTGCCAGCGGACGGACAGGACACTCCTACGAGCAGTACTTC. Translating gives CASGRTGHSYEQYF.

The V and J genes are TRBV5-1 and TRBJ2-3; the match to TRBD2 covers 9 bases. V dropped 4 bases and J dropped 4; count of bases not matched to a gene: 4. The CDR3 contains 14 residues. Germline CDR1 SGHRS, CDR2 YFSETQ. CDR3 in amino acids: CASSPGLAADTQYF. The DNA of the CDR3 is TGCGCCAGCAGCCCGGGACTAGCCGCAGATACGCAGTATTTT. The full variable domain, completed using reference TRBV5-1 and TRBJ2-3, is KAGVTQTPRYLIKTRGQQVTLSCSPISGHRSVSWYQQTPGQGLQFLFEYFSETQRNKGNFPGRFSGRQFSNSRSEMNVSTLELGDSALYLCASSPGLAADTQYFGPGTRLTVL.

This clone was detected only once. The gene calls are TRBV19 and TRBJ1-1, with 8 positions matching TRBD1. Trimming removed 7 bases from V and 3 bases from J; junction bases left unmatched: 7. Germline values: CDR1 LNHDA, CDR2 SQIVND (reference sequence). CDR3 length: 14 amino acids. The CDR3 DNA sequence: TGTGCCAGTACCTCACAGGGGGTTTACACTGAAGCTTTCTTT. As protein: CASTSQGVYTEAFF.

The genes are TRBV6-6 and TRBJ1-4; tentatively, D is TRBD1 (5 bases). Germline V lookup: CDR1 MNHNY, CDR2 SVGAGI (reference sequence). The CDR3 is made up of 14 amino acids. The V end lost 0 bases, the J end lost 6 bases, and 8 bases lay between the germline ends. This chain's CDR3 is CASSYSLGDEKLFF. The CDR3 region has the DNA TGTGCCAGCAGTTACTCCTTAGGGGATGAAAAACTGTTTTTT.

The chain couples TRBV7-2 to TRBJ2-7, with TRBD1 matching over 8 bases. CDR3 length: 13 residues. Trimming took 6 bases from V and 4 from J; bases not matched to a gene: 5. Germline CDR1 reads SGHTA; CDR2 reads FQGNSA. The CDR3 DNA sequence: TGTGCCAGCAGGGCGGGACAGGCTTACGAGCAGTACTTC. Protein product: CASRAGQAYEQYF.

V gene TRBV18 combines with J gene TRBJ1-2, with D tentatively TRBD1 (5 bases). The V gene's germline CDR1 is KGHSH and CDR2 LQKENI. The germline V and J ends were trimmed by 9 bases and 5 bases, with 16 bases remaining between them. The CDR3 runs to 13 residues. CDR3 sequence reads: CASNAGRGYGYTF. Written as DNA, the CDR3 is TGTGCCAGTAACGCGGGACGCGGGTATGGCTACACCTTC.

The V gene is TRBV6-4, the J gene TRBJ2-6; a weak D match, TRBD1 (5 bases). The length of the CDR3 is 16 residues. The germline V gene encodes CDR1 MRHNA and CDR2 SNTAGT. Trimming left V 2 bases short and J 0 bases short, with 8 bases between. The CDR3 bases are TGTGCCAGCAGTGACCGTGACAGCTCTGGGGCCAACGTCCTGACTTTC. This translates into CASSDRDSSGANVLTF.